This entry lists 21 T cell receptor beta chains sequenced from one sample in a study of post-analysis software for immune sequencing data. Study-wide results and caveats: Patients had higher frequencies than controls of roughly five TRBV segments, including TRBV5-6, TRBV5-1 and TRBV20-1.

Antigen specificity for these receptors is unknown. Prepared libraries of TCR beta cDNA carried unique molecular identifiers. TCRdb reanalysed the PCR reads using MiXCR and keeps one entry per CDR3 protein. The table records 600,000 to 700,000 distinct CDR3 sequences, 59% of them present only once. Sequencing was done on a sample of blood. The source is a girl aged 2-10 years with multiple sclerosis.

The chain employs TRBV20-1 and TRBJ2-5, with 11 bases identical to TRBD1. CDR1 is DFQATT, CDR2 SNEGSKA, per germline (reference sequence). V was pared by 0 bases and J by 4 bases, with 7 bases of the junction left unmatched. This CDR3 is built from 16 residues. CDR3: CSAREGDRGFRETQYF. The DNA of the CDR3 is TGCAGTGCTAGAGAGGGGGACAGGGGGTTTCGAGAGACCCAGTACTTC.

This chain uses TRBV30 with TRBJ2-3; 9 bases map to TRBD2. The CDR3 has 14 amino acids. Germline V gene data show CDR1 as GTSNPN and CDR2 as SVGIG (reference sequence). The ends lost 1 base at V and 2 bases at J; junction bases unmatched: 1. DNA for the CDR3: TGTGCCTGGAGTGCTAGCGGGAACACAGATACGCAGTATTTT. It encodes CAWSASGNTDTQYF.

This clonotype has only a few counts. CDR3 sequence reads: CSARVFPRKDNEQFF. The CDR3 DNA follows: TGCAGTGCTAGAGTATTCCCAAGGAAGGACAATGAGCAGTTCTTC. The chain recombines TRBV20-1 with TRBJ2-1; D gene uncertain. Trimming cost V 1 base and J 5 bases, with 15 bases left between them. CDR1 and CDR2 (germline): DFQATT, SNEGSKA (reference sequence). CDR3 size: 15 residues.

This chain joins TRBV6-5 and TRBJ2-7, with no clear D. This CDR3 has 14 amino acids. V was trimmed by 8 bases and J by 2 bases, leaving 16 bases between them. Germline V gene data show CDR1 as MNHEY and CDR2 as SVGAGI. CDR3 amino acids: CASQLNSPPYEQYF. Written as DNA, the CDR3 is TGTGCCAGCCAGTTAAACTCTCCTCCCTACGAGCAGTACTTC.

The chain links TRBV2 to TRBJ1-1; 11 nucleotides line up with TRBD1. The CDR3 is made up of 16 amino acids. Germline trimming cut 5 bases from V and 4 bases from J; bases unmatched to any gene: 9. From germline, CDR1 is SNHLY and CDR2 FYNNEI. Here the CDR3 reads CASSRGQGASGTEAFF. The CDR3, as DNA: TGTGCCAGCAGTCGAGGACAGGGGGCTTCCGGCACTGAAGCTTTCTTT.

V and J are TRBV10-2 and TRBJ2-5; D may be TRBD1 or TRBD2 (5 bases each). The end of the DNA is better explained by TRBJ2-7, so the J call may be wrong. The CDR3 runs 13 residues. Germline-derived CDR1 and CDR2 are WSHSY and SAAADI. CDR3: CASSESGVYEQYF. CDR3 DNA: TGCGCCAGCAGTGAGTCGGGGGTTTACGAGCAGTACTTC.

The CDR3 region has the DNA TGCAGCGTTGAGGGACCATCGGAGCAGTACTTC. Translation: CSVEGPSEQYF. The V and J genes are TRBV29-1 and TRBJ2-4; either TRBD1 or TRBD2 may fit D (5 bases each). The CDR3 is made up of 11 amino acids. Germline V gene sequence: CDR1 SQVTM, CDR2 ANQGSEA. Trimming stripped 3 bases from V and 13 bases from J, with 13 bases between.

The chain combines TRBV29-1 with TRBJ1-2; tentative D call: TRBD1 (5 bases). Germline-derived CDR1 and CDR2 are SQVTM and ANQGSEA. Trimming shortened V by 6 bases and J by 0 bases, and 11 bases separated the two germline ends. The CDR3 is made up of 13 amino acids. This chain's CDR3 is CSVSTETNYGYTF. CDR3 sequence (DNA): TGCAGCGTCTCGACAGAGACTAACTATGGCTACACCTTC.

CDR3 nucleotides: TGCGCCAGCAGCCAAGATGTGAGACAGGGAGCCACCTCCTATGGCTACACCTTC. It is translated as CASSQDVRQGATSYGYTF. This chain uses TRBV4-3 with TRBJ1-2, with TRBD1 matching over 7 bases. CDR3 length equals 18 residues. Germline values: CDR1 LGHNA, CDR2 YSLEER. With 0 bases clipped from V and 4 bases from J, the junction kept 14 bases outside the gene matches.

This clonotype was detected only once. This rearrangement joins TRBV20-1 to TRBJ2-7; perhaps D is TRBD1 or TRBD2 (5 bases each). With 8 bases removed from V and 6 bases from J, the gap between germline ends came to 29 bases. The germline V gene encodes CDR1 DFQATT and CDR2 SNEGSKA (reference sequence). The CDR3 has 16 residues. Written as DNA, the CDR3 is TGCAGTATCGCGCCCCCCTCGGGGCCCCTCGGAGGCGAGCAGTACTTC. Protein sequence: CSIAPPSGPLGGEQYF.

The chain carries TRBV20-1 and TRBJ2-1, with D uncertain. This CDR3 is built from 14 residues. Trimming took off 3 bases at V and 0 bases at J, with 9 bases between the two ends. CDR1 and CDR2 (germline): DFQATT, SNEGSKA (reference sequence). CDR3 nucleotides: TGCAGTGCTAGTAAGAGTTCCTCCTACAATGAGCAGTTCTTC. This encodes CSASKSSSYNEQFF.

Comment on this clonotype: A read error may be the cause here, since a much bigger clone is one base away. The chain couples TRBV4-3 to TRBJ2-3; the match to TRBD2 covers 12 bases. Per the germline V gene, CDR1 is LGHNA and CDR2 is YSLEER. The CDR3 runs 16 residues. The CDR3 reads CTSSQDLAGGPDTQYF. Written as DNA, the CDR3 is TGCACCAGCAGCCAAGATCTAGCGGGGGGGCCAGATACGCAGTATTTT.

At least ten counts were recorded for this clonotype. This chain links TRBV18 with TRBJ2-3, with D unclear. This CDR3 has 13 amino acids. The germline V gene has CDR1 KGHSH and CDR2 LQKENI. The V end was cut by 3 bases, the J end by 0 bases, with 4 bases between. The CDR3 sequence is CASSPSSTDTQYF. CDR3 nucleotides: TGTGCCAGCTCACCGTCTAGCACAGATACGCAGTATTTT.

CDR3 bases: TGCGCCAGCAGCTTGGCCTACAGATTCCCTAGCGGGAGTTCTAATGAGCAGTTCTTC. Translation: CASSLAYRFPSGSSNEQFF. The chain employs TRBV5-1 and TRBJ2-1, with 10 bases that match TRBD2. CDR3 size: 19 residues. Per the germline V gene, CDR1 is SGHRS and CDR2 is YFSETQ. After removal of 0 bases from V and 7 bases from J, the junction contained 16 bases not matched to a gene.

The chain employs TRBV4-1 and TRBJ2-3, with no clear D. CDR1 and CDR2 (germline): MGHRA, YSYEKL. V was clipped by 1 base and J by 4 bases, with 18 bases between them. The CDR3 is 17 residues long. CDR3 loop: CASSQGVGPLTSDTQYF. The CDR3 DNA reads as TGCGCCAGCAGCCAAGGGGTCGGCCCCCTCACTTCAGATACGCAGTATTTT.

The V call is TRBV5-5, the J call TRBJ1-6; 7 bases are a match to TRBD1. The CDR3 contains 16 residues. J gave up 7 bases and V 4 bases, and 11 bases lay outside the gene matches. The germline V gene has CDR1 SGHKS and CDR2 YYEKEE (reference sequence). The CDR3 DNA sequence: TGTGCCAGCAGCCCCACCCGGGACAGCTTGAATTCACCCCTCCACTTT. Translation: CASSPTRDSLNSPLHF.

V is TRBV7-2 and J is TRBJ1-2, with D possibly being TRBD1 (5 bases). The CDR3 totals 14 residues. Germline CDR1 reads SGHTA; CDR2 reads FQGNSA. Trimming took off 4 bases at V and 9 bases at J, with 18 bases between the two ends. The CDR3 DNA reads TGTGCCAGCAGCTGGACCGGGACCGACCACAGCTACACCTTC. This translates into CASSWTGTDHSYTF.

The genes are TRBV7-2 and TRBJ2-5; unclear D gene. The CDR3 loop spans 17 amino acids. V gave up 4 bases and J gave up 0 bases, with 18 bases separating them. Per the germline V gene, CDR1 is SGHTA and CDR2 is FQGNSA. In DNA form, the CDR3 reads TGTGCCAGCAGCTCCGTCTTATGGCCGACGTACCAAGAGACCCAGTACTTC. It specifies CASSSVLWPTYQETQYF.

This clonotype has just a few counts. The V gene is TRBV6-2 or TRBV6-3, the J gene TRBJ1-4, with 7 nucleotides matching TRBD1. The trim removed 4 bases at V and 5 bases at J, leaving 4 bases unmatched. Germline V gene data show CDR1 as MNHEY and CDR2 as SVGEGT. CDR3 length: 14 residues. The CDR3: CASSSGQPNEKLFF. CDR3 sequence (DNA): TGTGCCAGCAGTTCGGGACAGCCGAATGAAAAACTGTTTTTT.

The chain joins TRBV4-1 to TRBJ2-3; 9 bases align to TRBD2. Germline V gene data show CDR1 as MGHRA and CDR2 as YSYEKL. Losses at the gene ends were 0 bases for V and 3 bases for J; bases not matched to a gene: 4. The CDR3 loop spans 16 amino acids. The CDR3 DNA follows: TGCGCCAGCAGCCAAGATCCCGGACTAGCGACAGATACGCAGTATTTT. Residues: CASSQDPGLATDTQYF.

The chain uses TRBV28 and TRBJ2-1, with 10 bases identical to TRBD1. With V trimmed by 6 bases and J by 3 bases, 5 bases remained unmatched. The germline CDR1 and CDR2 sequences are MDHEN and SYDVKM. The CDR3 sequence is 15 residues long. This CDR3 is CASRLRDRGYNEQFF. In DNA, the CDR3 is TGTGCCAGCAGACTCCGGGACAGGGGCTACAATGAGCAGTTCTTC.